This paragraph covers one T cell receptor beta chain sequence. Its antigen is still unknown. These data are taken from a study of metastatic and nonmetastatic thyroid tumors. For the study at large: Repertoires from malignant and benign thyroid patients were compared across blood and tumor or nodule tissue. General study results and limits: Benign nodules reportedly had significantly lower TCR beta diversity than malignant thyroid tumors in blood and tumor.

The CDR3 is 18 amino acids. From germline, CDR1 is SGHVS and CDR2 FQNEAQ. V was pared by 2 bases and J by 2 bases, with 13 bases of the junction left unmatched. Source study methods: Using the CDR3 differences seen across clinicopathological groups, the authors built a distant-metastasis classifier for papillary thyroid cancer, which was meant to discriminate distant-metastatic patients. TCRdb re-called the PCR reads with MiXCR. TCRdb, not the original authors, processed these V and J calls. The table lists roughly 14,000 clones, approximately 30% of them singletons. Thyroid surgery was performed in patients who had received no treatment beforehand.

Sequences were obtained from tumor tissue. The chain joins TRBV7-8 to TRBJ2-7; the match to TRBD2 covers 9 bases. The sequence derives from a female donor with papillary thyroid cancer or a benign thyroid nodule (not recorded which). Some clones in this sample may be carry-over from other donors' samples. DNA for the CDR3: TGTGCCAGCAGCTTAATGGGCGGAGGCGGGGGGGCTCCCTACGAGCAGTACTTC. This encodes CASSLMGGGGGAPYEQYF. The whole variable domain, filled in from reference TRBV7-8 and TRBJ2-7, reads GAGVSQSPRYKVAKRGQDVALRCDPISGHVSLFWYQQALGQGPEFLTYFQNEAQLDKSGLPSDRFFAERPEGSVSTLKIQRTQQEDSAVYLCASSLMGGGGGAPYEQYFGPGTRLTVT.